The subject of this entry is one T cell receptor beta chain. Its specificity is not known. Some clones are missing from TCRdb's copy, which holds only in-frame ones; the method was immunoSEQ multiplex PCR. This table holds around 300,000 clones, 75% to 90% found once. The data stem from a study of cytomegalovirus exposure and HLA in healthy donors. The CDR3 spans 13 residues. Deletions cut 10 bases from V and 7 bases from J, with 14 bases between. The germline V gene has CDR1 MNHEY and CDR2 SVGAGI. The study, taken as a whole, reports: Rare TCR sequences predominated, though certain public TCRs were found in many donors. The tendency of first-cohort TCR clusters to co-occur in the 120 or so validation repertoires was the finding of a later analysis.

The V gene is TRBV6-5, the J gene TRBJ1-6; D unclear. Sample: PBMCs. This sequence originates from a woman in her twenties or thirties in good health and CMV-seropositive. CDR3 DNA sequence: TGTGCCACCATCGGGAGCCCCAATTCACCCCTCCACTTT. Protein product: CATIGSPNSPLHF.